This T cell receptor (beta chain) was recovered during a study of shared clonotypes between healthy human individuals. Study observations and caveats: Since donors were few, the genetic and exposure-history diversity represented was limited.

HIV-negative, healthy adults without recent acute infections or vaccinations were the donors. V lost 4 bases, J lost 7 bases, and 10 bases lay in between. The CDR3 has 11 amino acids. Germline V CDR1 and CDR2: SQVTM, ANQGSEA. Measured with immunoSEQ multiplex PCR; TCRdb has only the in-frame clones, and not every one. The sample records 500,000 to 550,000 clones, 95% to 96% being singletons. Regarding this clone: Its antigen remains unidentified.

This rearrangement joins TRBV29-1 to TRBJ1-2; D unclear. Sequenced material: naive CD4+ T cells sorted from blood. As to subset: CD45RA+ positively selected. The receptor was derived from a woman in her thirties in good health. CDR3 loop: CSVGGVGGYTF. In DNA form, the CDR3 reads TGCAGCGTTGGTGGGGTGGGTGGCTACACCTTC.